This T cell receptor beta chain was identified during a study of cytomegalovirus exposure and HLA in healthy donors. General observations from the study: Later work found that TCR association rates differed between HLA loci; DRB1 had the most and HLA-C the fewest. Fewer N-insertions than the approximately 680-donor mean were reportedly shown by an Asian-associated ancestry cluster in a later analysis. Among CMV-associated TCR beta chains, most appeared HLA-restricted in a later analysis.

PCR employed 60 Vbeta and 13 Jbeta primers. Clones were sequenced by immunoSEQ multiplex PCR, and TCRdb holds only the in-frame ones, with some missing. The profile shows some 100,000 clones, just under 70% of them singletons. Germline V lookup: CDR1 MNHNS, CDR2 SASEGT. The junction had 5 bases not matched to a gene; V was cut back by 4 bases and J by 4 bases. This CDR3 has 15 residues. As to this clone: Its matching antigen is unknown.

The receptor comes from a woman between 45 and 60 years old in good health and CMV-seropositive. Sequencing was carried out using PBMCs. The gene calls are TRBV6-1 and TRBJ2-7, with 12 bases that match TRBD2. The CDR3, as DNA: TGTGCCAGCAGTGCGACTAGCGGGAGCGCATACGAGCAGTACTTC. Translated: CASSATSGSAYEQYF.